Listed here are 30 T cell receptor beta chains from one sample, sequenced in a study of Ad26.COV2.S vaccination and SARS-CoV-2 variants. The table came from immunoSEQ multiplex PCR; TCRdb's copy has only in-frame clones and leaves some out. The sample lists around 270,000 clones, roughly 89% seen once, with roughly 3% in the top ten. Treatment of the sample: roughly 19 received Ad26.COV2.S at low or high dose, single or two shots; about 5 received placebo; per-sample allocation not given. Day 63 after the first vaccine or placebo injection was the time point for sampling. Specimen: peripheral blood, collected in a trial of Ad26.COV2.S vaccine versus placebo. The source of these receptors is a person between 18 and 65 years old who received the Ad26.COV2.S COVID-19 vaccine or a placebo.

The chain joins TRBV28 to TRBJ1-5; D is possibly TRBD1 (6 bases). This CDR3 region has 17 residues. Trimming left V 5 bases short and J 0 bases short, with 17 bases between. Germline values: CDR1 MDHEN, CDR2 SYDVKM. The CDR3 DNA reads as TGTGCCAGCAGTCAAAGACAGGTCCCATATAGCAATCAGCCCCAGCATTTT. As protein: CASSQRQVPYSNQPQHF.

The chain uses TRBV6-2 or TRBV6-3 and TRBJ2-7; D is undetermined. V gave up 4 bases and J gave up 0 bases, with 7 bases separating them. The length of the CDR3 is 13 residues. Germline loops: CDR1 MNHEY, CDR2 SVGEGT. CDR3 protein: CASSWSGSYEQYV. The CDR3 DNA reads TGTGCCAGCAGTTGGTCAGGCTCCTACGAGCAGTACGTC.

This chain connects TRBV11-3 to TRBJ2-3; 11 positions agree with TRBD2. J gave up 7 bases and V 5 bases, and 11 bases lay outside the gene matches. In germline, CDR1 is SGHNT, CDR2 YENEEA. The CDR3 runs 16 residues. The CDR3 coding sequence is TGTGCCAGCAGCCCAGTCGCGGGACTAGCGGATCATACGCAGTATTTT. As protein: CASSPVAGLADHTQYF. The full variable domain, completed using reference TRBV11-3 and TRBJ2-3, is EAGVVQSPRYKIIEKKQPVAFWCNPISGHNTLYWYLQNLGQGPELLIRYENEEAVDDSQLPKDRFSAERLKGVDSTLKIQPAELGDSAVYLCASSPVAGLADHTQYFGPGTRLTVL.

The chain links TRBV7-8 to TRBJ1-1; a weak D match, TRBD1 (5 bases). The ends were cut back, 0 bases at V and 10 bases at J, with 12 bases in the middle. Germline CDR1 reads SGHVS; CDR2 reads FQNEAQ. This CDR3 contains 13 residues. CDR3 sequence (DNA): TGTGCCAGCAGCTTAGCCGGGGACGTGCGAGCTTTCTTT. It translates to CASSLAGDVRAFF.

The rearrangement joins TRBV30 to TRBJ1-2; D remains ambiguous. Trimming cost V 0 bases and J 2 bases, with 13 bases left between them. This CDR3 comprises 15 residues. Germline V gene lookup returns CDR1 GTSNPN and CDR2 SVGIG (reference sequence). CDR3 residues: CAWSVASYKNYGYTF. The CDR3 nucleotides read TGTGCCTGGAGTGTGGCGAGTTATAAGAACTATGGCTACACCTTC.

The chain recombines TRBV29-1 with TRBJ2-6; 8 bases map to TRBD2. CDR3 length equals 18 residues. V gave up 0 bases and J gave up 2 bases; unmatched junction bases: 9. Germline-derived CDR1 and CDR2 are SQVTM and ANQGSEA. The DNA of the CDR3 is TGCAGCGTTGAAGATAGACATCCGGGAGGGGCTGGGGCCAACGTCCTGACTTTC. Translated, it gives CSVEDRHPGGAGANVLTF. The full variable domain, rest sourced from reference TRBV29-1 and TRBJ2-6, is SAVISQKPSRDICQRGTSLTIQCQVDSQVTMMFWYRQQPGQSLTLIATANQGSEATYESGFVIDKFPISRPNLTFSTLTVSNMSPEDSSIYLCSVEDRHPGGAGANVLTFGAGSRLTVL.

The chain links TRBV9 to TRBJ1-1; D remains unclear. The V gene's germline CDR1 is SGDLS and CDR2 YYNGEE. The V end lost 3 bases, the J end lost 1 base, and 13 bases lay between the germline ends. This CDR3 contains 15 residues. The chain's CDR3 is CASSANLDGNTEAFF. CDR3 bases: TGTGCCAGCAGCGCAAACCTGGATGGGAACACTGAAGCTTTCTTT.

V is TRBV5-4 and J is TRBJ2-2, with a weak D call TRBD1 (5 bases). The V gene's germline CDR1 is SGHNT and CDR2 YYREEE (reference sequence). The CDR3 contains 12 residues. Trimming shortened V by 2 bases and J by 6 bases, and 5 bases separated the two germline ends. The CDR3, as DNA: TGTGCCAGCAGCTTCAGGGCCGGGGAGCTGTTTTTT. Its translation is CASSFRAGELFF.

CDR3 amino acids: CASSLRQVSNQPQHF. Here the CDR3 DNA reads TGTGCCAGCAGCTTGCGGCAGGTTAGCAATCAGCCCCAGCATTTT. This sequence joins TRBV5-5 and TRBJ1-5; no clear D gene. Trimming removed 1 base at V and 0 bases at J, with 8 bases between. CDR3 length equals 15 residues. Germline V CDR1 and CDR2: SGHKS, YYEKEE (reference sequence).

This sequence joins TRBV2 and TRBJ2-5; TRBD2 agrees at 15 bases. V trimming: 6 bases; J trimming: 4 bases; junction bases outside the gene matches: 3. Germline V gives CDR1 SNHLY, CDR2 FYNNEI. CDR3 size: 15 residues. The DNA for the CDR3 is TGTGCCAGCAGCTGGACTAGCGGGAGGGGAGAGACCCAGTACTTC. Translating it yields CASSWTSGRGETQYF.

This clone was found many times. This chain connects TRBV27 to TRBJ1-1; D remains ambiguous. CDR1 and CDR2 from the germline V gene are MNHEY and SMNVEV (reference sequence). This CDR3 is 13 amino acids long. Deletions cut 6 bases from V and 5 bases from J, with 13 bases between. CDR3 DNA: TGTGCCAGCAGGCCGAAGGTAGGAACTGAAGCTTTCTTT. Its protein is CASRPKVGTEAFF.

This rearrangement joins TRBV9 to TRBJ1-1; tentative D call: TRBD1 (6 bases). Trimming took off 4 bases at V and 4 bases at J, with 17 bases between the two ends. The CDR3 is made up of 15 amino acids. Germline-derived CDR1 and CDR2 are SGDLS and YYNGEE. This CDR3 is CASSIGPGVGTEAFF. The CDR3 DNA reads TGTGCCAGCAGCATCGGCCCAGGGGTTGGCACTGAAGCTTTCTTT.

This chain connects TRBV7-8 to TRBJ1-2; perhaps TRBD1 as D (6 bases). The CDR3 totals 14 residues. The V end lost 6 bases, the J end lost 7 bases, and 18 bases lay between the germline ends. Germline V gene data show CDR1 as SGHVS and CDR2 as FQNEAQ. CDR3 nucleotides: TGTGCCAGCAGGCGTGACAGGTCCAGGGGTGGCTACACCTTC. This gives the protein CASRRDRSRGGYTF.

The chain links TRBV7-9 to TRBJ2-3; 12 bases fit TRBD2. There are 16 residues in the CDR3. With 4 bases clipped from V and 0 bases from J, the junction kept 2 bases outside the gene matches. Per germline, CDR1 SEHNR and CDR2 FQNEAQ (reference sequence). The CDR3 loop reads CASSSGLAGSTDTQYF. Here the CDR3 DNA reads TGTGCCAGCAGCTCCGGACTAGCGGGGAGCACAGATACGCAGTATTTT. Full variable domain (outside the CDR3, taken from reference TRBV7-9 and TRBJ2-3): DTGVSQNPRHKITKRGQNVTFRCDPISEHNRLYWYRQTLGQGPEFLTYFQNEAQLEKSRLLSDRFSAERPKGSFSTLEIQRTEQGDSAMYLCASSSGLAGSTDTQYFGPGTRLTVL.

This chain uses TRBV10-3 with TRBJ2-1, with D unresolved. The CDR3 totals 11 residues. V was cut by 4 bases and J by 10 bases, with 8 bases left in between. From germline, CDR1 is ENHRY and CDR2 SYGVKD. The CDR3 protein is CAISVGYEQFF. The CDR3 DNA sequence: TGTGCCATCAGTGTCGGTTACGAGCAGTTCTTC.

CDR3 in DNA: TGTGCCAGCTCACAGGGGCTCGACACTGAAGCTTTCTTT. The encoded protein is CASSQGLDTEAFF. The chain recombines TRBV18 with TRBJ1-1; possibly TRBD1 for D (5 bases). The germline V gene has CDR1 KGHSH and CDR2 LQKENI. Trimming pared 4 bases from V and 3 bases from J, leaving 9 bases between. CDR3 size: 13 residues. Full variable domain (outside the CDR3, taken from reference TRBV18 and TRBJ1-1): NAGVMQNPRHLVRRRGQEARLRCSPMKGHSHVYWYRQLPEEGLKFMVYLQKENIIDESGMPKERFSAEFPKEGPSILRIQQVVRGDSAAYFCASSQGLDTEAFFGQGTRLTVV.

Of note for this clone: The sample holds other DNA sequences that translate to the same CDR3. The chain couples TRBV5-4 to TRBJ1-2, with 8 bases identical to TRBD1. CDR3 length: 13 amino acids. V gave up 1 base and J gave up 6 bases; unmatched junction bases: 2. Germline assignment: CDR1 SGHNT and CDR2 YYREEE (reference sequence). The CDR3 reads CASSLTGGDGYTF. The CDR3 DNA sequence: TGTGCCAGCAGCTTGACAGGGGGGGATGGCTACACCTTC.

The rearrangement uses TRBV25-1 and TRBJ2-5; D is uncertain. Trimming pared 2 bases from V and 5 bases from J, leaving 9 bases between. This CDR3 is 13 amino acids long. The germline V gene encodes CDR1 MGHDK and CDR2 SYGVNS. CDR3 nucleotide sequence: TGTGCCAGCAGTGAAAGTAATCTGGAGACCCAGTACTTC. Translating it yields CASSESNLETQYF.

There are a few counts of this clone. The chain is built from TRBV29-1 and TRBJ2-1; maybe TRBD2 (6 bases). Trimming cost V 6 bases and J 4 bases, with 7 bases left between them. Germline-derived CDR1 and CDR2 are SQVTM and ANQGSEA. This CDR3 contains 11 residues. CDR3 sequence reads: CSVGLYNEQFF. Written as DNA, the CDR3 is TGCAGCGTGGGACTTTACAATGAGCAGTTCTTC.

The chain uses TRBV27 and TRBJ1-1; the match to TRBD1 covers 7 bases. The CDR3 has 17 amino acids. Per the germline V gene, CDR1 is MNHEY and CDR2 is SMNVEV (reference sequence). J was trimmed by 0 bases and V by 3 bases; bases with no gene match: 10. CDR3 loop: CASSLLSRGGLNTEAFF. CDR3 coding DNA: TGTGCCAGCAGTTTGTTGTCGCGAGGGGGCTTGAACACTGAAGCTTTCTTT.

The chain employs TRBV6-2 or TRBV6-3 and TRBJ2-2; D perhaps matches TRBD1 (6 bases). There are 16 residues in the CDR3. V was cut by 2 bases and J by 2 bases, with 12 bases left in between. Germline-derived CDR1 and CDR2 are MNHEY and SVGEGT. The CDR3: CASSYPRQANTGELFF. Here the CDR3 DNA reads TGTGCCAGCAGTTACCCAAGACAGGCTAACACCGGGGAGCTGTTTTTT.

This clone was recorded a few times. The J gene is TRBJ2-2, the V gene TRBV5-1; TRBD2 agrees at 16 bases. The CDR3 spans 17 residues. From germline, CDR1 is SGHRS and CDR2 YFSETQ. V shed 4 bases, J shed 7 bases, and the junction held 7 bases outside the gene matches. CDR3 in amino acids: CASSPGLAGGPDGELFF. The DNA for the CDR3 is TGCGCCAGCAGCCCGGGACTAGCGGGAGGGCCTGACGGGGAGCTGTTTTTT.

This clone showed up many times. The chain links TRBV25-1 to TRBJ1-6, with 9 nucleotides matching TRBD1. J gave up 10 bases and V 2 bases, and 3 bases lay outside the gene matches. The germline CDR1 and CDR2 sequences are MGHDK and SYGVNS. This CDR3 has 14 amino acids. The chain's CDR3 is CASSETGGRSPLHF. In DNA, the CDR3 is TGTGCCAGCAGTGAAACAGGGGGCAGGTCACCCCTCCACTTT. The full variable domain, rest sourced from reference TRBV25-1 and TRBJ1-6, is EADIYQTPRYLVIGTGKKITLECSQTMGHDKMYWYQQDPGMELHLIHYSYGVNSTEKGDLSSESTVSRIRTEHFPLTLESARPSHTSQYLCASSETGGRSPLHFGNGTRLTVT.

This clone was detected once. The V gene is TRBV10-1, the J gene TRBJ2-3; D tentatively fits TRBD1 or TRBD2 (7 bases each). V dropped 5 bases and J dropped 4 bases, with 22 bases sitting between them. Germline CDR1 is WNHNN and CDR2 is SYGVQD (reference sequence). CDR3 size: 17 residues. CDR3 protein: CASSQGDRTRVSDTQYF. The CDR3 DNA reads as TGCGCCAGCAGTCAGGGGGACCGGACTAGAGTCTCAGATACGCAGTATTTT.

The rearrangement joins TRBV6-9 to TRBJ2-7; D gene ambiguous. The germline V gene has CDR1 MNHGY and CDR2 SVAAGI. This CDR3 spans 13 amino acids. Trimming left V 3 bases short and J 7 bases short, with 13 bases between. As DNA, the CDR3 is TGTGCCAGCAGTTACCGGGCTTTGAGGGAGCAGTACGTC. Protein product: CASSYRALREQYV.

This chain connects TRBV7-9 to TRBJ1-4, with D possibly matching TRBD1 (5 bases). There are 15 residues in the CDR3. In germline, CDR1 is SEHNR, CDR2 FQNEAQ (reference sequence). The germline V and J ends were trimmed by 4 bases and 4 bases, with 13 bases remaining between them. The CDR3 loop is CASSSSSGLNEKLFF. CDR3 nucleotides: TGTGCCAGCAGCTCGTCTTCGGGACTTAATGAAAAACTGTTTTTT.

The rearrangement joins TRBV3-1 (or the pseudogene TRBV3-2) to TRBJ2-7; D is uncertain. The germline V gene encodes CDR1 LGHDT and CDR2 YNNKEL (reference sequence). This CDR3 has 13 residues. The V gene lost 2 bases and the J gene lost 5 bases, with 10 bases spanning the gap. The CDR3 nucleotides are TGTGCCAGCAGCCAATTTGCGATGAACGAGCAGTACTTC. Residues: CASSQFAMNEQYF.

CDR3 sequence (DNA): TGTGCCAGCAGCGCGAGGGGGAGCTCCTATAATTCACCCCTCCACTTT. Its protein product is CASSARGSSYNSPLHF. The chain has TRBV9 and TRBJ1-6, with D possibly matching TRBD1 (6 bases). This CDR3 comprises 16 residues. Trimming cost V 3 bases and J 0 bases, with 10 bases left between them. CDR1 is SGDLS and CDR2 is YYNGEE in the germline V gene.

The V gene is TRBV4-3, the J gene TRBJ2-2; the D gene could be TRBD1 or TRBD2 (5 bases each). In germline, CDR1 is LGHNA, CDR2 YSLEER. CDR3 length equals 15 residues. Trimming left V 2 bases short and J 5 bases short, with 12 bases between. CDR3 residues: CASSQLGVRTGELFF. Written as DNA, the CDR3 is TGCGCCAGCAGCCAATTGGGGGTACGAACCGGGGAGCTGTTTTTT.

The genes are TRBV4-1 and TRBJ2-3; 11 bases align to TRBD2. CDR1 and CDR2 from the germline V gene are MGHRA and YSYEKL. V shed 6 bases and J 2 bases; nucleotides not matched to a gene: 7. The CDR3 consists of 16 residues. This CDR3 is CASRPSGGSNTDTQYF. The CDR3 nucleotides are TGCGCCAGCAGGCCTAGCGGGGGGTCAAACACAGATACGCAGTATTTT.